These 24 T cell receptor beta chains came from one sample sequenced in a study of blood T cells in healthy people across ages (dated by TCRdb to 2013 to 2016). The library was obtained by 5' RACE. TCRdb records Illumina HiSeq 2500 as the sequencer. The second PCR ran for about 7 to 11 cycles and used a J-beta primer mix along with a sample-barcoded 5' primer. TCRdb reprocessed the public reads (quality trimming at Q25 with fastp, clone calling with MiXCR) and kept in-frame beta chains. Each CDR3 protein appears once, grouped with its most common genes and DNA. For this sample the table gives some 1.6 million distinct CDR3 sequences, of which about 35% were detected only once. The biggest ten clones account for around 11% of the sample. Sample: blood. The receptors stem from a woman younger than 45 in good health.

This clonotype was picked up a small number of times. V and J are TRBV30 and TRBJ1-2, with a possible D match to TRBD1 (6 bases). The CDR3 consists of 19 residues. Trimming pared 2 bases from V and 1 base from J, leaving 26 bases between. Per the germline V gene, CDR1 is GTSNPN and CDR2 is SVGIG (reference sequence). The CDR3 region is CAWSKRRGDTRPHNYGYTF. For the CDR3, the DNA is TGTGCCTGGAGTAAACGTAGGGGGGACACCCGACCGCATAACTATGGCTACACCTTC.

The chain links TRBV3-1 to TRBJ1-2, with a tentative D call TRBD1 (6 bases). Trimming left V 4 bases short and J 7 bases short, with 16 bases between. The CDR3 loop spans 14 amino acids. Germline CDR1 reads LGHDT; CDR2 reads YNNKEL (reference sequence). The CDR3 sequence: CASSPMTGDAGYTF. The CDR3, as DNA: TGTGCCAGCAGCCCAATGACAGGTGACGCTGGCTACACCTTC.

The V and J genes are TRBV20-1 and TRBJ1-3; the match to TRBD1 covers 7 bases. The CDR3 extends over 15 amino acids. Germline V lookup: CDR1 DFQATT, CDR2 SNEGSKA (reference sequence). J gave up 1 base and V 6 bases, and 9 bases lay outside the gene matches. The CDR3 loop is CSATGYKGSGNTIYF. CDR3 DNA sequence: TGCAGTGCGACAGGGTACAAGGGTTCTGGAAACACCATATATTTT.

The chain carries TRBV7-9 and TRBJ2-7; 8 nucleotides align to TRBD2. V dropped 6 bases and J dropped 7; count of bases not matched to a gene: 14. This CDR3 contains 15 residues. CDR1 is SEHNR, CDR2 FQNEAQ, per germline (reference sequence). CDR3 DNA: TGTGCCAGCAGGGGGACCGGGACTAGGTCGGGGGAGCAGTACTTC. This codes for CASRGTGTRSGEQYF.

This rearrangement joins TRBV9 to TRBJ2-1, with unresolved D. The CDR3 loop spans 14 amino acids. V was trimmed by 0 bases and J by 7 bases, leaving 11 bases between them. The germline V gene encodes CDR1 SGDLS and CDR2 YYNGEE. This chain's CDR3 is CASSVDQLGNEQFF. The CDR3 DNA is TGTGCCAGCAGCGTAGATCAACTCGGGAATGAGCAGTTCTTC.

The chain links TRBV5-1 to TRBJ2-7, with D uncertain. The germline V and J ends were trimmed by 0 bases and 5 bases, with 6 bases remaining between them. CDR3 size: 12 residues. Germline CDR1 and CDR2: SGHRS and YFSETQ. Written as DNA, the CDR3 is TGCGCCAGCAGCTTGGTAGGGAACGAGCAGTACTTC. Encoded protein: CASSLVGNEQYF.

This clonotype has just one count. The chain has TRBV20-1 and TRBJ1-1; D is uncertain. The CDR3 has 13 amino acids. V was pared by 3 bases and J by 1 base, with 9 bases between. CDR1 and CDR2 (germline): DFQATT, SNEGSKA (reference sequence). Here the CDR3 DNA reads TGCAGTGCTAGCGGGGTAGAGAACACTGAAGCTTTCTTT. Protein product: CSASGVENTEAFF.

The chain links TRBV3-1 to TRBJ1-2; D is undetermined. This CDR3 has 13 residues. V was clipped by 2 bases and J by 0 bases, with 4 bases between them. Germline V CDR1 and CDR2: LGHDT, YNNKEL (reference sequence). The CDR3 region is CASSQRANYGYTF. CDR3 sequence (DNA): TGTGCCAGCAGCCAACGTGCTAACTATGGCTACACCTTC.

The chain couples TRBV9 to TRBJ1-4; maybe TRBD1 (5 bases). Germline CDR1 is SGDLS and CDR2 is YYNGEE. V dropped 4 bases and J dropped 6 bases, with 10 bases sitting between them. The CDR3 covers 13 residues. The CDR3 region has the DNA TGTGCCAGCAGCTCACCGGGACATGAAAAACTGTTTTTT. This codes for CASSSPGHEKLFF.

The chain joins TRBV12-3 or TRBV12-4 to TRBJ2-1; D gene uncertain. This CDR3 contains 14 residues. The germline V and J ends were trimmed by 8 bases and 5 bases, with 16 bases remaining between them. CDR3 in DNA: TGTGCCAGCTACTTTAAAGGGTTCGACAATGAGCAGTTCTTC. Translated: CASYFKGFDNEQFF.

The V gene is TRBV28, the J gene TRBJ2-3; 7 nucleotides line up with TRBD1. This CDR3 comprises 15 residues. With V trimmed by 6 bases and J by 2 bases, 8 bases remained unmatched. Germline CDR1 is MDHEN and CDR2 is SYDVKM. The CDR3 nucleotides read TGTGCCAGCAGCTTTGACAGGGCTCTCACAGATACGCAGTATTTT. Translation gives CASSFDRALTDTQYF.

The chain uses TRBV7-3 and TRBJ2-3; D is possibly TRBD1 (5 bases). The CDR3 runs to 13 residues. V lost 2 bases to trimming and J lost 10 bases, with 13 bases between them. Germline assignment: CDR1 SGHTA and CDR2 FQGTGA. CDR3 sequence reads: CASSLVSQGAQYF. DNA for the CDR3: TGTGCCAGCAGCTTAGTGTCCCAAGGGGCGCAGTATTTT.

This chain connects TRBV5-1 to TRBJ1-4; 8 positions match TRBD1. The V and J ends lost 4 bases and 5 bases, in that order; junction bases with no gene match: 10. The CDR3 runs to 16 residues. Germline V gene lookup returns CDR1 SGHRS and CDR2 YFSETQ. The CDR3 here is CASSAGRQGMNEKLFF. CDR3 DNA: TGCGCCAGCAGCGCTGGGCGACAGGGGATGAATGAAAAACTGTTTTTT.

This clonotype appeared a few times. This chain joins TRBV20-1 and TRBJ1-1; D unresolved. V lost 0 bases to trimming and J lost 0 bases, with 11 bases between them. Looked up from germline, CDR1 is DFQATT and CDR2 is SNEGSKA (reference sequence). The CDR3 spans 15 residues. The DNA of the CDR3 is TGCAGTGCTAGAGATCCCCTGAGGGTGAACACTGAAGCTTTCTTT. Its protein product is CSARDPLRVNTEAFF.

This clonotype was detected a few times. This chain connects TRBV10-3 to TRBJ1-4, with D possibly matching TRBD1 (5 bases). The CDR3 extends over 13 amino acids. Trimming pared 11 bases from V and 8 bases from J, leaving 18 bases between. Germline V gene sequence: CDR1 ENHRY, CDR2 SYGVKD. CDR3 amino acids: CAAGPGREEKLFF. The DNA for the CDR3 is TGTGCCGCCGGACCGGGACGGGAGGAAAAACTGTTTTTT.

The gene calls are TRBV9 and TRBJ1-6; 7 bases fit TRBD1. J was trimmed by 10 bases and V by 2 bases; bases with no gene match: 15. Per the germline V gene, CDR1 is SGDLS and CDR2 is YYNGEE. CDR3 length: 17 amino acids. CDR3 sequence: CASSVGDSLTVGSPLHF. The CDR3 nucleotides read TGTGCCAGCAGCGTCGGGGACAGCCTTACGGTGGGATCACCCCTCCACTTT.

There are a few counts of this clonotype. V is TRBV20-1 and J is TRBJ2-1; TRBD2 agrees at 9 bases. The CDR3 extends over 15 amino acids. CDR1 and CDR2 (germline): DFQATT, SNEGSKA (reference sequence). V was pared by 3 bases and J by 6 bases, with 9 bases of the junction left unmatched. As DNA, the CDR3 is TGCAGTGCTAGCTGGCCCAGCGGGGGGTCCAATGAGCAGTTCTTC. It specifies CSASWPSGGSNEQFF.

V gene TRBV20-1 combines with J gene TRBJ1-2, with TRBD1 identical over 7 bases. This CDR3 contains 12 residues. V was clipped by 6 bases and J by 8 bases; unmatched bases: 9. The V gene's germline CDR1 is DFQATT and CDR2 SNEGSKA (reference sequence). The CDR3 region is CSANRGSEGYTF. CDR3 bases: TGCAGTGCAAACAGGGGATCTGAGGGCTACACCTTC.

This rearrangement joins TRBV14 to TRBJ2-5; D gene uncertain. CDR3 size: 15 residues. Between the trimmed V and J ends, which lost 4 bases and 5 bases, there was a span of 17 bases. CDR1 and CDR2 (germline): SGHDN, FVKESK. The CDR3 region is CASSLAVPVRETQYF. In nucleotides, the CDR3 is TGTGCCAGCAGCCTCGCGGTCCCGGTTCGGGAGACCCAGTACTTC.

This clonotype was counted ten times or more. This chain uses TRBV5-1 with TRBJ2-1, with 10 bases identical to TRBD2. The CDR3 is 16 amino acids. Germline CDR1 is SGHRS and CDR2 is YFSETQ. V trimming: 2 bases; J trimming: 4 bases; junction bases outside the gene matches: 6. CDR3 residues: CASSFASGRAYNEQFF. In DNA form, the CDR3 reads TGCGCCAGCAGCTTCGCTAGCGGGAGAGCTTACAATGAGCAGTTCTTC.

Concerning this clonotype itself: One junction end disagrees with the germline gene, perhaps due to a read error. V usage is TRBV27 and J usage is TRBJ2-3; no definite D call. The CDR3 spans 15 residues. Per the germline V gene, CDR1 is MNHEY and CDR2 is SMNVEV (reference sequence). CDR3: CAGSLVTTRSHMQYF. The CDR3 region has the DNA TGTGCCGGCAGTCTGGTCACTACCCGCTCTCATATGCAGTATTTT.

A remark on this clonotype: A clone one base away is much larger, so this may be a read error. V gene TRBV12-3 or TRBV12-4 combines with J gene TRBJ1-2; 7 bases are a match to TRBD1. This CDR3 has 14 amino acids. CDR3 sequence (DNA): TGTACCAGCAGTTTAGACAGGGATGACTATGGCTACACCTTC. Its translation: CTSSLDRDDYGYTF.

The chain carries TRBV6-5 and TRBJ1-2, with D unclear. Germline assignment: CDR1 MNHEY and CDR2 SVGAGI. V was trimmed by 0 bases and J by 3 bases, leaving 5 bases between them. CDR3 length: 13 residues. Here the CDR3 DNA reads TGTGCCAGCAGTTACTCGGCAGACTATGGCTACACCTTC. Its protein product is CASSYSADYGYTF.

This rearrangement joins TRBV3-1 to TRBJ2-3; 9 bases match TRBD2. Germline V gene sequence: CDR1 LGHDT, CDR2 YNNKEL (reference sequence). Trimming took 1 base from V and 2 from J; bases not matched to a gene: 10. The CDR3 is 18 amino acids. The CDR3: CASSQVIEGGGDTDTQYF. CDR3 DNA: TGTGCCAGCAGCCAAGTAATTGAGGGCGGGGGGGACACAGATACGCAGTATTTT.